The present T cell receptor beta chain was sequenced within a study of CD4 T cells in relation to SARS-CoV-2 and coronaviruses. Study results and caveats: Crossreactive clones expanded significantly less to SARS-CoV-2 than monoreactive clones.

Unexposed donor CD4+ T cells date from about 2011-2018, before the COVID-19 pandemic. The cells were cultured for 10 days before CD4+ T cells were isolated. Testing used SARS-CoV-2 S/N and four cold-coronavirus spikes on unexposed-donor CD4+ T cells, cells permitting. The method was immunoSEQ multiplex PCR; TCRdb's version includes in-frame clones alone and lacks a portion of them. The sample includes about 20,000 clones, about 70% seen only once; the top ten take under 20%. The J segment lost 2 bases and the V segment lost 4 bases, leaving 4 bases of the junction unmatched. The CDR3 spans 14 residues. Germline V gene lookup returns CDR1 SGDLS and CDR2 YYNGEE. This clone showed up just once. Its specificity is unknown.

The sequenced sample was CD4+ T cells from PBMCs, cultured in vitro. This receptor was identified in a human donor in good health. The chain combines TRBV9 with TRBJ2-5, with 8 positions matching TRBD1. The CDR3 nucleotides are TGTGCCAGCAGCCCACGGACAGGGCAAGAGACCCAGTACTTC. This codes for CASSPRTGQETQYF.